This TCR beta chain was captured in a study of blood T cell repertoires in COVID-19. Across the whole study: Sources were T cells, B-cell-depleted T cells, or PBMCs; the material itself was cDNA or gDNA.

The germline gives CDR1 LGHDT, CDR2 YNNKEL (reference sequence). J gave up 1 base and V 4 bases, and 8 bases lay outside the gene matches. The CDR3 is 17 amino acids. In the study's own analysis: Reference gene primer amplification yielded estimated nucleated cell counts. Clones were read by immunoSEQ multiplex PCR, and TCRdb kept only the in-frame ones, dropping some. The V and J calls and clone size come from that table; D and trimming were worked out from the DNA. The table shows over 150,000 clones, with around 85% occurring only once. The rearrangement joins TRBV3-1 (or the pseudogene TRBV3-2) to TRBJ1-4, with 8 bases lining up with TRBD1. The receptor was derived from a man aged 70 or older with active or convalescent COVID-19. The sequenced sample was peripheral blood. CDR3 coding DNA: TGTGCCAGCAGCCCTCGTTACGGACAGGGAACTAATGAAAAACTGTTTTTT. This gives the protein CASSPRYGQGTNEKLFF.